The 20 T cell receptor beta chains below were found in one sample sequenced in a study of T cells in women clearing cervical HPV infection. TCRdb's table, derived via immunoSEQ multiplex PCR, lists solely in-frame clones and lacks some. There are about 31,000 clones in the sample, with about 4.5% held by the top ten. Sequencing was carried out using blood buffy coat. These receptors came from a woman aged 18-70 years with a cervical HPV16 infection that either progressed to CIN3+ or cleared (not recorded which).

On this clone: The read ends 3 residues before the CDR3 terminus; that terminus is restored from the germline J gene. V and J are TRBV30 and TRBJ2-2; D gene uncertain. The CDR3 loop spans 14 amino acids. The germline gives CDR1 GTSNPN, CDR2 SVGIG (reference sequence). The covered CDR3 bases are TGTGCCTGGAGTGGAGTGACTTATAATTCACCG. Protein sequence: CAWSGVTYNSP. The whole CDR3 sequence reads CAWSGVTYNSPLFF.

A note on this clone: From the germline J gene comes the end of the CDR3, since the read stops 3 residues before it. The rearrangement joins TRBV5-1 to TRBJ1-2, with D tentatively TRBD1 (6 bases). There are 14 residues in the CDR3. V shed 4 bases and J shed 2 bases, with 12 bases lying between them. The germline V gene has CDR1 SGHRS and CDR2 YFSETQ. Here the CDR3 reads CASSPTTGNYGYTF. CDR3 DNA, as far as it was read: TGCGCCAGCAGCCCGACCACAGGGAACTATGGC.

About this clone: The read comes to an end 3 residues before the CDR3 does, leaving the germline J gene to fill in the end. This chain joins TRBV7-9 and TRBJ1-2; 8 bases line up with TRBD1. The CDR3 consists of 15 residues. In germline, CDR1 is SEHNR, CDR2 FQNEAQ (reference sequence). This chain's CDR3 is CASSSQGGVTDTYTF. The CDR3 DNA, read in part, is TGTGCCAGCAGCTCACAGGGGGGAGTCACAGATACC.

Incomplete CDR3 DNA: TGTGCCAGCAGCTTAGCAACGGGGGGGCAGTTGACG. The encoded protein is CASSLATGGQLT. The whole CDR3 sequence reads CASSLATGGQLTQYF. The chain uses TRBV7-9 and TRBJ2-3, with 8 bases fitting TRBD2. From the germline J gene comes the end of the CDR3, since the read stops 3 residues before it. Looked up from germline, CDR1 is SEHNR and CDR2 is FQNEAQ (reference sequence). The CDR3 is made up of 15 amino acids.

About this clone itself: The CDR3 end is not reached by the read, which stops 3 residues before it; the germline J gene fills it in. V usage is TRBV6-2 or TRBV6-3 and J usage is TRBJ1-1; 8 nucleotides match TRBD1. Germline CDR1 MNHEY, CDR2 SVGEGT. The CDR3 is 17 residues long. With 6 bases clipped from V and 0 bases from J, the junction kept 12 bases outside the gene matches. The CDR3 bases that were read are TGTGCCAGCAGCAAGATCAGGACAGGGAACATGAACACTGAA. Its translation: CASSKIRTGNMNTE. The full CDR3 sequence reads CASSKIRTGNMNTEAFF.

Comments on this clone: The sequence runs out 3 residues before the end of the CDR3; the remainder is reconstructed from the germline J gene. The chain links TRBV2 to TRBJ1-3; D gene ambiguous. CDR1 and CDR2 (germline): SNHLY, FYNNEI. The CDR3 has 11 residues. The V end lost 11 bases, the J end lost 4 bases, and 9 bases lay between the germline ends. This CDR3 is CAGLEGNTIYF. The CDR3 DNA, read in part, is TGTGCCGGCCTCGAGGGAAACACC.

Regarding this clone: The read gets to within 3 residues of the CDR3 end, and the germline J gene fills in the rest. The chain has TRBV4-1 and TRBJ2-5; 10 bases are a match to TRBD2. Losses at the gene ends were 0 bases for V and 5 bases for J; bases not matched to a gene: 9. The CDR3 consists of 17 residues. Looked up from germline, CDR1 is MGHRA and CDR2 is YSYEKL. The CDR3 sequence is CASSQEGSGGARETQYF. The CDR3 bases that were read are TGCGCCAGCAGCCAAGAGGGAAGCGGGGGGGCTAGGGAGACC.

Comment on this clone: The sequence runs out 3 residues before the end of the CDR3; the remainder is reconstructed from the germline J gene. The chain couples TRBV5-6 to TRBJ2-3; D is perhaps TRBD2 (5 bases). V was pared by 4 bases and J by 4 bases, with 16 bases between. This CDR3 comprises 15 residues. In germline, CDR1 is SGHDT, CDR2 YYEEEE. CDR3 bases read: TGTGCCAGCAGCCCCTTAGCCCCGGAGGCAGATACG. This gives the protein CASSPLAPEADT. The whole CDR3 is CASSPLAPEADTQYF.

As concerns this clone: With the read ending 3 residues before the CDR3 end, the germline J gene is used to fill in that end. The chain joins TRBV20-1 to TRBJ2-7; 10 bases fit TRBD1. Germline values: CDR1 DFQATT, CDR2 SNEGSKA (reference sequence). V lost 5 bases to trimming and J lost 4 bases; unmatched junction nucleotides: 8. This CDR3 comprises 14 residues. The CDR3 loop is CSAGSGTGAYEQYF. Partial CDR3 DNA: TGCAGTGCTGGATCCGGGACAGGGGCTTACGAG.

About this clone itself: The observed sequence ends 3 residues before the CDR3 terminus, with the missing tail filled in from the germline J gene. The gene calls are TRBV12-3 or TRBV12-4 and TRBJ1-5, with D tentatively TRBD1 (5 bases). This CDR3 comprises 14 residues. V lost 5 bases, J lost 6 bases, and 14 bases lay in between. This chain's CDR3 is CASSRGRVSQPQHF. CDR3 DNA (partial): TGTGCCAGCAGTCGCGGCAGGGTAAGTCAGCCC.

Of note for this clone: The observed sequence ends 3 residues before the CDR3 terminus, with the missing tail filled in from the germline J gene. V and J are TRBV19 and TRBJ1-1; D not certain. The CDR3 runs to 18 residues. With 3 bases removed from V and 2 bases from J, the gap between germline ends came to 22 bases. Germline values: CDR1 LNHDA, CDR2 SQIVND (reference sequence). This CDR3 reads CASSIRLEAAALNTEAFF. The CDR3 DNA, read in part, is TGTGCCAGTAGTATTCGGCTGGAGGCCGCGGCATTAAACACTGAA.

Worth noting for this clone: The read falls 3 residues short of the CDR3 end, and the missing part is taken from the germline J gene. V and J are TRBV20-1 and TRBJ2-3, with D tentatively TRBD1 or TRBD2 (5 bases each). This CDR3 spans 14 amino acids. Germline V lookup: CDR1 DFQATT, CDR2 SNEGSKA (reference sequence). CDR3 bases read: TGCAGTCCACGAGGGGTCGCTTATGGGGAGACG. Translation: CSPRGVAYGET. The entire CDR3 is CSPRGVAYGETQYF.

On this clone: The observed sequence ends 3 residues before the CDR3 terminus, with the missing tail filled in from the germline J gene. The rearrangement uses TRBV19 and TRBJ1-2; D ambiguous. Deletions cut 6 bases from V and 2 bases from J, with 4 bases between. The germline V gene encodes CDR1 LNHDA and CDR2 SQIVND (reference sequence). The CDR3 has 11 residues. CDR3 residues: CASSGNYGYTF. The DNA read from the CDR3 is TGTGCCAGTAGCGGGAACTATGGC.

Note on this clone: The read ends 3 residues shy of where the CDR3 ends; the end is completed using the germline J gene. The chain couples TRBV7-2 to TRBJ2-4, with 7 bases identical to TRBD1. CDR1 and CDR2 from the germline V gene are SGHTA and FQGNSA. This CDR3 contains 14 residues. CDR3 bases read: TGTGCCAGCAGCCCTCAAGGGGGCGGGTATGGT. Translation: CASSPQGGGYG. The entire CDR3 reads CASSPQGGGYGQYF.

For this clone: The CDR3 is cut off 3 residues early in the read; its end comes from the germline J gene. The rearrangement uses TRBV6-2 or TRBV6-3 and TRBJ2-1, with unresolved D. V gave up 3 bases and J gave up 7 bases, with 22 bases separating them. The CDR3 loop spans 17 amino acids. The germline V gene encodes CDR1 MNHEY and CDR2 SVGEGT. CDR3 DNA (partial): TGTGCCAGCAGTTATTCCCCCCACGGGTATTTGGTTAATGAG. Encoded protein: CASSYSPHGYLVNE. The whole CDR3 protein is CASSYSPHGYLVNEQFF.

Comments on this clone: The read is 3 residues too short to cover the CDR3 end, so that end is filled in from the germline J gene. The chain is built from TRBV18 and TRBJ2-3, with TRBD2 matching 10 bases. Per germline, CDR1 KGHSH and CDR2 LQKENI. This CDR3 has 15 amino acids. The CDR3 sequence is CASSPILAGQETQYF. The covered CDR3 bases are TGTGCCAGCTCACCAATACTAGCGGGACAAGAGACG.

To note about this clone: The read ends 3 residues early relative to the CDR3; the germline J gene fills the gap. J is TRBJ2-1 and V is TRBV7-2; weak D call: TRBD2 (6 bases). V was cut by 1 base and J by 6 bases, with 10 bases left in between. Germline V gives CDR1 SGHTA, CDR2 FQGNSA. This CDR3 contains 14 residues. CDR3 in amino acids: CASSLGASVNEQFF. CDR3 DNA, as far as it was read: TGTGCCAGCAGCTTAGGGGCTAGCGTCAATGAG. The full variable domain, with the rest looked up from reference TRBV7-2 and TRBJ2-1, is GAGVSQSPSNKVTEKGKDVELRCDPISGHTALYWYRQSLGQGLEFLIYFQGNSAPDKSGLPSDRFSAERTGGSVSTLTIQRTQQEDSAVYLCASSLGASVNEQFFGPGTRLTVL.

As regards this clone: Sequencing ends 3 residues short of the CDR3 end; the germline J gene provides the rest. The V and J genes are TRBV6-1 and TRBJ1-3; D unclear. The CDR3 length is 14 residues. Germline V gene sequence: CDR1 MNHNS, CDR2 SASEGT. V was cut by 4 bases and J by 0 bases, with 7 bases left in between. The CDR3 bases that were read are TGTGCCAGCAGTGTAACTCTCTCTGGAAACACC. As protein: CASSVTLSGNT. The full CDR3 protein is CASSVTLSGNTIYF.

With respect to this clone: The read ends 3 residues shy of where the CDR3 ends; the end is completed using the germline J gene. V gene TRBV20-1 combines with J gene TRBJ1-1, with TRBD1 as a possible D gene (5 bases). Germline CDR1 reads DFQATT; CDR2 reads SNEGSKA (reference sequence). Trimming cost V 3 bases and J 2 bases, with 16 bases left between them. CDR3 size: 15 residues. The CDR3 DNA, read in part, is TGCAGTGCTAGTCAAGGGGCGGGGGGTAACACTGAA. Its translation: CSASQGAGGNTE. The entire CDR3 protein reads CSASQGAGGNTEAFF.

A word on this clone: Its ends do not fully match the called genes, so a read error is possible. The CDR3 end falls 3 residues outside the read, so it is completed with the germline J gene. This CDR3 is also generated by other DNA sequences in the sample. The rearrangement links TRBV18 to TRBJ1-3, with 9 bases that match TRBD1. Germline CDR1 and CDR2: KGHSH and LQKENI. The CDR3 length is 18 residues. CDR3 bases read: TGTGCCAGCTCCCCCATTCCGGGACAGGGATTCTCTGGAAACACT. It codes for CASSPIPGQGFSGNT. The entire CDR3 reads CASSPIPGQGFSGNTIYF. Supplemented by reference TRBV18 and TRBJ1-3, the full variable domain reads NAGVMQNPRHLVRRRGQEARLRCSPMKGHSHVYWYRQLPEEGLKFMVYLQKENIIDESGMPKERFSAEFPKEGPSILRIQQVVRGDSAAYFCASSPIPGQGFSGNTIYFGEGSWLTVV.